This TCR beta chain was sequenced for a study of cytomegalovirus exposure and HLA in healthy donors. About the research overall: As released early, the data held around 80 million unique TCRs from HLA-typed donors. Among the approximately 410 genotyped donors, 70% to 90% were placed in the Caucasian-associated ancestry cluster.

Amplification used 60 Vbeta primers and 13 Jbeta primers. Profiling relied on immunoSEQ multiplex PCR, and the TCRdb table lists in-frame clones only, not all of them. The sample holds 150,000 to 200,000 clones, approximately 85% seen once. For this clone: Its antigen is currently unknown.

Study-wide results and limits: Prior analysis indicated that the majority of TCR beta V segments exhibited productivity approximately 87% or approximately 30% of the time. In a later analysis, TCR beta V- and J-gene trimming was associated with a missense DCLRE1C variant.

The CDR3 consists of 16 residues. Trimming stripped 0 bases from V and 4 bases from J, with 15 bases between. Germline lookup yields CDR1 LGHNT and CDR2 FRNRAP. The J gene is TRBJ1-2, the V gene TRBV12-5, with TRBD1 as a possible D gene (6 bases). The sample taken for sequencing was PBMCs. The receptor's source is a man between 18 and 35 years old in good health and CMV-seropositive. The CDR3 DNA reads TGTGCTAGTGGTTTGGTGGTGTCGGGACAAAGCTATGGCTACACCTTC. Translated, it gives CASGLVVSGQSYGYTF.